The 20 T cell receptor beta chains listed next were all sequenced from one sample in a study of vaccination effects on CD4 cells after COVID-19 (dated by TCRdb to between 2021 and 2024). The antigens of these receptors remain unknown. The library relied on the immunoSEQ multiplex PCR assay. The table comes from immuneACCESS by way of TCRdb, which keeps in-frame sequences with V and J called. Part of the clones is missing from these tables; in studies checked, under half for an unresolved V gene and the rest for unknown reasons. The sample table lists some 69,000 clones, around 70% of them with a count of one. Together, the top ten hold around 2.1% of the sample. After more than nine days of culture, CD4+ T cells were isolated with the EasySep CD4+ T cell isolation kit. Each participant received two doses of an mRNA SARS-CoV-2 vaccine, either BNT162b2 or mRNA-1273. The material sequenced was CD4+ T cells from PBMCs cultured without peptide, taken after COVID-19 vaccination. These receptors were taken from a human donor who received a COVID-19 vaccine.

The chain recombines TRBV30 with TRBJ2-3; D is undetermined. The CDR3 has 18 residues. Per the germline V gene, CDR1 is GTSNPN and CDR2 is SVGIG (reference sequence). Trimming stripped 0 bases from V and 0 bases from J, with 19 bases between. Here the CDR3 DNA reads TGTGCCTGGAGTGTACGACCCCCAATAACTCCTAGCACAGATACGCAGTATTTT. Residues: CAWSVRPPITPSTDTQYF.

The chain recombines TRBV2 with TRBJ2-3, with D possibly matching TRBD2 (5 bases). The ends were cut back, 8 bases at V and 1 base at J, with 10 bases in the middle. The CDR3 is 13 residues long. Germline CDR1 reads SNHLY; CDR2 reads FYNNEI. The CDR3 here is CASRAEGTDTQYF. Written as DNA, the CDR3 is TGTGCCAGCCGAGCGGAAGGCACAGATACGCAGTATTTT.

The DNA for the CDR3 is TGTGCCAGCAGCTTGATGACAGGGACCTGGGCGAAAGAGCAGTACGTC. It translates to CASSLMTGTWAKEQYV. This chain links TRBV7-3 with TRBJ2-7; 7 nucleotides align to TRBD1. Germline CDR1 is SGHTA and CDR2 is FQGTGA. With V trimmed by 3 bases and J by 7 bases, 15 bases remained unmatched. The CDR3 extends over 16 amino acids.

This clone showed up just once. The CDR3 sequence is CSVGWGAEQYV. In DNA, the CDR3 is TGCAGCGTCGGGTGGGGGGCGGAGCAGTACGTC. This chain uses TRBV29-1 with TRBJ2-7, with D tentatively TRBD1 or TRBD2 (6 bases each). Deletions cut 6 bases from V and 7 bases from J, with 13 bases between. This CDR3 region has 11 residues. The germline V gene encodes CDR1 SQVTM and CDR2 ANQGSEA.

The chain is built from TRBV4-2 and TRBJ1-2; D is unresolved. Germline loops: CDR1 LGHNA, CDR2 YNFKEQ. V shed 2 bases and J shed 2 bases, with 0 bases lying between them. The CDR3 sequence is 11 residues long. The CDR3: CASSQNYGYTF. CDR3 nucleotides: TGTGCCAGCAGCCAAAACTATGGCTACACCTTC.

The chain recombines TRBV19 with TRBJ2-3; D possibly corresponds to TRBD1 (5 bases). CDR1 is LNHDA and CDR2 is SQIVND in the germline V gene (reference sequence). Trimming pared 5 bases from V and 3 bases from J, leaving 9 bases between. This CDR3 spans 13 amino acids. Here the CDR3 DNA reads TGTGCCAGTAGTCTGGCAGGGACAGATACGCAGTATTTT. Amino acids: CASSLAGTDTQYF.

J is TRBJ2-1 and V is TRBV5-1; perhaps TRBD2 as D (5 bases). The CDR3 is made up of 17 amino acids. V was clipped by 0 bases and J by 9 bases, with 22 bases between them. From germline, CDR1 is SGHRS and CDR2 YFSETQ. CDR3 region: CASSLGSSRLAHGEQFF. DNA for the CDR3: TGCGCCAGCAGCTTGGGATCCTCTAGGCTAGCCCACGGTGAGCAGTTCTTC.

In DNA, the CDR3 is TGTGCCAGCAGCTTTAGCGGGGGGGCGGGCGAGCAGTACGTC. This translates into CASSFSGGAGEQYV. The chain combines TRBV7-9 with TRBJ2-7; 11 bases are shared with TRBD2. CDR1 is SEHNR and CDR2 is FQNEAQ in the germline V gene (reference sequence). CDR3 length: 14 amino acids. V shed 3 bases and J 6 bases; nucleotides not matched to a gene: 4.

This clone occurred once. This sequence joins TRBV6-5 and TRBJ1-4; D gene uncertain. V was shortened by 5 bases and J by 0 bases, with 10 bases between the two germline ends. CDR3 length equals 15 residues. CDR1 is MNHEY, CDR2 SVGAGI, per germline. This CDR3 is CASSRAGATNEKLFF. The CDR3 nucleotides read TGTGCCAGCAGTCGCGCAGGAGCAACTAATGAAAAACTGTTTTTT.

A few counts support this clone. The rearrangement joins TRBV19 to TRBJ2-2; weak D call: TRBD2 (5 bases). Per germline, CDR1 LNHDA and CDR2 SQIVND (reference sequence). This CDR3 is 14 amino acids long. Trimming stripped 9 bases from V and 2 bases from J, with 13 bases between. The CDR3 region is CASNSGGNTGELFF. As DNA, the CDR3 is TGTGCCAGCAACAGCGGAGGAAACACCGGGGAGCTGTTTTTT.

The chain joins TRBV9 to TRBJ2-1; D is uncertain. This CDR3 spans 11 amino acids. The germline CDR1 and CDR2 sequences are SGDLS and YYNGEE. V dropped 4 bases and J dropped 5 bases, with 4 bases sitting between them. CDR3 nucleotides: TGTGCCAGCAGCAATCACAATGAGCAGTTCTTC. Translation gives CASSNHNEQFF.

V and J are TRBV24-1 and TRBJ1-1, with D uncertain. CDR1 and CDR2 from the germline V gene are KGHDR and SFDVKD. V was cut by 4 bases and J by 1 base, with 3 bases left in between. The CDR3 has 12 amino acids. CDR3 sequence reads: CATSDGNTEAFF. The CDR3 DNA follows: TGTGCCACCAGTGACGGGAACACTGAAGCTTTCTTT.

The chain uses TRBV5-4 and TRBJ2-5; D possibly corresponds to TRBD2 (5 bases). V lost 2 bases, J lost 2 bases, and 7 bases lay in between. The germline gives CDR1 SGHNT, CDR2 YYREEE (reference sequence). This CDR3 comprises 13 residues. The CDR3 DNA is TGTGCCAGCAGCTTTCGGGGTCAAGAGACCCAGTACTTC. Its translation is CASSFRGQETQYF.

This clone was observed a handful of times. The V and J genes are TRBV12-3 or TRBV12-4 and TRBJ2-1; D remains ambiguous. CDR3 size: 13 residues. The V gene lost 4 bases and the J gene lost 10 bases, with 14 bases spanning the gap. CDR3 nucleotide sequence: TGTGCCAGCAGTTCCGAACTATATGTGGAGCAGTTCTTC. Translating it yields CASSSELYVEQFF.

The CDR3 coding sequence is TGTGCCAGCTCACCATTGGACGCCCTCTCTGGAAACACCATATATTTT. Protein product: CASSPLDALSGNTIYF. The J gene is TRBJ1-3, the V gene TRBV18; D uncertain. Germline V gene sequence: CDR1 KGHSH, CDR2 LQKENI. The length of the CDR3 is 16 residues. V lost 2 bases, J lost 0 bases, and 11 bases lay in between.

The rearrangement joins TRBV6-5 to TRBJ1-1; TRBD1 is a possible D gene (5 bases). Between the trimmed V and J ends, which lost 7 bases and 2 bases, there was a span of 14 bases. This CDR3 region has 14 residues. Germline V lookup: CDR1 MNHEY, CDR2 SVGAGI. CDR3 in amino acids: CASIPQGANTEAFF. The CDR3 DNA follows: TGTGCCAGCATCCCCCAAGGGGCAAACACTGAAGCTTTCTTT.

This chain joins TRBV9 and TRBJ2-3; the D is unclear. Germline CDR1 SGDLS, CDR2 YYNGEE. V was cut by 0 bases and J by 0 bases, with 14 bases left in between. The CDR3 sequence is 17 residues long. Written as DNA, the CDR3 is TGTGCCAGCAGCGTAGAGCTACATAACCCTAGCACAGATACGCAGTATTTT. It specifies CASSVELHNPSTDTQYF. Supplemented by reference TRBV9 and TRBJ2-3, the full variable domain reads DSGVTQTPKHLITATGQRVTLRCSPRSGDLSVYWYQQSLDQGLQFLIQYYNGEERAKGNILERFSAQQFPDLHSELNLSSLELGDSALYFCASSVELHNPSTDTQYFGPGTRLTVL.

Relative to its sample, this clone is medium-sized. The chain uses TRBV7-2 and TRBJ2-5; D uncertain. The CDR3 length is 15 residues. Per the germline V gene, CDR1 is SGHTA and CDR2 is FQGNSA. Trimming removed 1 base from V and 1 base from J, with 10 bases in between. Here the CDR3 reads CASSLESVTQETQYF. The CDR3 nucleotides read TGTGCCAGCAGCTTAGAGTCCGTAACCCAAGAGACCCAGTACTTC.

The chain is built from TRBV24-1 and TRBJ2-4, with D tentatively TRBD1 or TRBD2 (6 bases each). V lost 4 bases to trimming and J lost 1 base, with 16 bases between them. The CDR3 totals 17 residues. CDR1 is KGHDR, CDR2 SFDVKD, per germline. As DNA, the CDR3 is TGTGCCACCAGTGAGGGGGGACATTTGTCGGCCAAAAACATTCAGTACTTC. It is translated as CATSEGGHLSAKNIQYF.

The rearrangement uses TRBV5-5 and TRBJ2-7; D gene uncertain. This CDR3 is built from 12 residues. V lost 1 base, J lost 13 bases, and 15 bases lay in between. Germline-derived CDR1 and CDR2 are SGHKS and YYEKEE (reference sequence). For the CDR3, the DNA is TGTGCCAGCAGCTTGTATGGCTGGGCCCCCTACGTC. It translates to CASSLYGWAPYV.